The clone carrying this TCR beta chain turned up a few times. Its matching antigen is unknown. The cohort's ophthalmopathy patients, a group with duration under 3 months, had a Clinical Activity Score of at least 3 and a NOSPECS grade of at least 4. Lactation, pregnancy, other autoimmune disease or uncontrolled infection excluded patients. TCR beta CDR3 sequences were amplified from RNA transcripts. Using the HTBI primer set, a first-round RT-PCR was run on the TCR CDR3. TCRdb reprocessed the multiplex PCR reads with MiXCR, giving one entry per CDR3 protein. Of fewer than 500,000 distinct CDR3 sequences listed, roughly 15% are singletons. The sample belongs to a study of T cells in Graves' hyperthyroidism and ophthalmopathy. Trimming removed 0 bases from V and 4 bases from J; junction bases left unmatched: 12. The CDR3 runs to 17 residues. Germline lookup yields CDR1 DFQATT and CDR2 SNEGSKA (reference sequence).

Notes on the study in general: The blood repertoire included most of the expanded thyroid clonotypes above 0.001. A 13 V-J signature model discriminated ophthalmopathy versus stable hyperthyroidism.

The chain couples TRBV20-1 to TRBJ2-7; 10 bases match TRBD2. The sequenced material came from blood. This clonotype was sampled from a man aged 18-30 years with Graves' ophthalmopathy. In nucleotides, the CDR3 is TGCAGTGCTAGAGATAGCGTAAGCGGGAGGGCTCTGTACGAGCAGTACTTC. This gives the protein CSARDSVSGRALYEQYF.